The clone carrying this T cell receptor beta chain was detected only once. This entry comes from a study of control samples from healthy donors and cancer patients. Data came from immunoSEQ multiplex PCR; TCRdb stores just in-frame clones and leaves some out. This table has about 250,000 clones, roughly 87% appearing once. Germline-derived CDR1 and CDR2 are LNHDA and SQIVND (reference sequence). The ends lost 1 base at V and 2 bases at J; junction bases unmatched: 6. The CDR3 consists of 17 residues. The source of this sequence is a woman aged 55-70 years with lung cancer. Sequencing was carried out using PBMCs. V and J are TRBV19 and TRBJ1-5, with TRBD1 identical over 9 bases. In DNA, the CDR3 is TGTGCCAGTAGTATAGGACAGGGGGGGATTGGCAATCAGCCCCAGCATTTT. Encoded protein: CASSIGQGGIGNQPQHF.